The 11 T cell receptor beta chains below all came from one sample that was sequenced in a study of regulatory T cells in long-lasting Graves disease. iRepertoire HTBI primers and Arm-PCR of CDR3 regions built TCR beta libraries. In TCRdb, the multiplex PCR reads were re-called with MiXCR into one record per CDR3 protein. The sample includes hundreds of thousands of distinct CDR3 sequences, approximately 12% of them seen just once. The time point denotes: newly diagnosed GD, antithyroid drugs for less than 3 months. Following extraction of RNA from PBMCs, that RNA was used to make the TCR library. These data were also filed under a second study, of T cells in Graves' hyperthyroidism and ophthalmopathy.

The source material was peripheral blood mononuclear cells (PBMCs), sampled at new diagnosis, from a patient treated with antithyroid drugs. The receptor set was obtained from a woman aged 30 to 39 with Graves disease.

At least ten counts were recorded for this clonotype. The gene calls are TRBV6-2 or TRBV6-3 and TRBJ2-7; 7 nucleotides line up with TRBD1. The J segment lost 6 bases and the V segment lost 5 bases, leaving 10 bases of the junction unmatched. There are 14 residues in the CDR3. Per germline, CDR1 MNHEY and CDR2 SVGEGT. CDR3 in DNA: TGTGCCAGCAGTGTATCGGGACAGCACTCCGAGCAGTACTTC. It specifies CASSVSGQHSEQYF.

In its sample, this clonotype was seen a few times. V and J are TRBV25-1 and TRBJ2-1; D is undetermined. Germline CDR1 and CDR2: MGHDK and SYGVNS. Trimming cost V 6 bases and J 9 bases, with 9 bases left between them. The CDR3 is made up of 11 amino acids. The CDR3 spells CASRQLGEQFF. CDR3 bases: TGTGCCAGCAGACAACTCGGTGAGCAGTTCTTC.

This clonotype appeared many times. The J gene is TRBJ1-6, the V gene TRBV27; D remains unclear. CDR3 length: 13 amino acids. Per germline, CDR1 MNHEY and CDR2 SMNVEV (reference sequence). Trimming left V 5 bases short and J 10 bases short, with 12 bases between. The CDR3 sequence: CASSPRTGSPLHF. The CDR3 DNA reads as TGTGCCAGCAGTCCGCGGACGGGATCACCCCTCCACTTT.

The table lists this clonotype with many counts. V gene TRBV2 combines with J gene TRBJ2-5, with D hard to call. CDR1 SNHLY and CDR2 FYNNEI come from the germline V gene. Trimming left V 7 bases short and J 5 bases short, with 17 bases between. The CDR3 totals 14 residues. The CDR3 coding sequence is TGTGCCAGCAAATGGTTGACGGCCGGGGAGACCCAGTACTTC. Its protein is CASKWLTAGETQYF.

This clonotype was recorded many times. This rearrangement joins TRBV2 to TRBJ2-1; D remains unclear. Germline CDR1 reads SNHLY; CDR2 reads FYNNEI. The CDR3 extends over 13 amino acids. Trimming removed 8 bases from V and 9 bases from J, with 17 bases in between. In DNA, the CDR3 is TGTGCCAGCCTAGGTTCAGAATGGGGTGAGCAGTTCTTC. Protein sequence: CASLGSEWGEQFF.

The sample holds many counts of this clonotype. CDR3 sequence reads: CASSPRGQGSGTEAFF. The DNA of the CDR3 is TGTGCCAGCAGCCCCCGGGGACAGGGCTCGGGCACTGAAGCTTTCTTT. The chain is built from TRBV7-2 and TRBJ1-1; 9 bases agree with TRBD1. The CDR3 has 16 residues. CDR1 and CDR2 from the germline V gene are SGHTA and FQGNSA. V was pared by 5 bases and J by 4 bases, with 11 bases of the junction left unmatched.

The table lists this clonotype with many counts. V usage is TRBV20-1 and J usage is TRBJ2-7; 7 bases are a match to TRBD2. V dropped 6 bases and J dropped 1; count of bases not matched to a gene: 9. The germline gives CDR1 DFQATT, CDR2 SNEGSKA (reference sequence). This CDR3 region has 14 residues. CDR3 residues: CSAALPSGSYEQYF. In nucleotides, the CDR3 is TGCAGTGCAGCCCTACCTAGCGGTTCCTACGAGCAGTACTTC.

This clonotype was seen a few times. The chain carries TRBV4-1 and TRBJ2-4; D might be TRBD2 (5 bases). Germline values: CDR1 MGHRA, CDR2 YSYEKL. V was cut by 3 bases and J by 1 base, with 19 bases left in between. This CDR3 is 18 amino acids long. Here the CDR3 reads CASSQGRLRGSAKNIQYF. The CDR3 DNA reads TGCGCCAGCAGCCAGGGCCGCCTTCGAGGGAGTGCCAAAAACATTCAGTACTTC.

In its sample, this clonotype was seen many times. The chain employs TRBV12-3 or TRBV12-4 and TRBJ1-1, with a tentative D call TRBD1 (5 bases). V lost 10 bases, J lost 6 bases, and 18 bases lay in between. The CDR3 runs 13 residues. The CDR3 loop is CATQLVSGAEAFF. Written as DNA, the CDR3 is TGTGCCACCCAGCTCGTTTCGGGGGCTGAAGCTTTCTTT.

This clonotype occurred many times. This chain links TRBV19 with TRBJ1-5; D call uncertain. Trimming stripped 0 bases from V and 4 bases from J, with 16 bases between. The CDR3 is made up of 17 amino acids. CDR1 and CDR2 from the germline V gene are LNHDA and SQIVND (reference sequence). Written as DNA, the CDR3 is TGTGCCAGTAGTATAGATTTGGAGACAAGCGCAAATCAGCCCCAGCATTTT. Encoded protein: CASSIDLETSANQPQHF.

This clonotype was found a few times. The rearrangement links TRBV27 to TRBJ2-1, with 7 bases lining up with TRBD2. V shed 4 bases and J 0 bases; nucleotides not matched to a gene: 3. The germline V gene encodes CDR1 MNHEY and CDR2 SMNVEV (reference sequence). The CDR3 extends over 15 amino acids. The CDR3 protein is CASSWRERSYNEQFF. Here the CDR3 DNA reads TGTGCCAGCAGTTGGCGGGAGCGCTCCTACAATGAGCAGTTCTTC.